The 12 T cell receptor beta chains below were found in one sample sequenced in a study of CD8 T cells in ankylosing spondylitis. From the 5' RACE reads, TCRdb called clonotypes with MiXCR, one entry per CDR3 protein. There are 200,000 or so distinct CDR3 sequences in the sample; about 20% occur only once, and around 4.5% lies in the top ten. The sequencing sample was made of blood, either unsorted or a sorted T cell fraction (not recorded which). The receptors derive from a male donor aged 5 to 29 with ankylosing spondylitis or in good health (not recorded which).

There are many counts of this clonotype. The rearrangement uses TRBV11-3 and TRBJ2-4, with D hard to call. The CDR3 runs 16 residues. Deletions cut 4 bases from V and 0 bases from J, with 13 bases between. Germline V gene data show CDR1 as SGHNT and CDR2 as YENEEA. CDR3 sequence (DNA): TGTGCCAGCAGCTCAAGCGAGGCAGTAGCCAAAAACATTCAGTACTTC. Protein: CASSSSEAVAKNIQYF. Combining the CDR3 with reference TRBV11-3 and TRBJ2-4 gives the whole variable domain EAGVVQSPRYKIIEKKQPVAFWCNPISGHNTLYWYLQNLGQGPELLIRYENEEAVDDSQLPKDRFSAERLKGVDSTLKIQPAELGDSAVYLCASSSSEAVAKNIQYFGAGTRLSVL.

This clonotype was recorded many times. V usage is TRBV6-6 and J usage is TRBJ2-1; 9 positions agree with TRBD1. The germline gives CDR1 MNHNY, CDR2 SVGAGI (reference sequence). This CDR3 contains 16 residues. The J segment lost 1 base and the V segment lost 6 bases, leaving 7 bases of the junction unmatched. CDR3 sequence reads: CASSPPGTGSYNEQFF. The DNA of the CDR3 is TGTGCCAGCAGCCCCCCTGGGACAGGGTCCTACAATGAGCAGTTCTTC.

This clonotype showed up many times. J is TRBJ1-5 and V is TRBV15, with D perhaps TRBD1 (5 bases). V lost 0 bases to trimming and J lost 8 bases, with 14 bases between them. From germline, CDR1 is LNHNV and CDR2 YYDKDF (reference sequence). The CDR3 extends over 15 amino acids. CDR3 in DNA: TGTGCCACCAGCAGAGATCCGGGGGGTTCGGAGCCCCAGCATTTT. This translates into CATSRDPGGSEPQHF.

This clonotype was detected many times. The V gene is TRBV27, the J gene TRBJ2-7; 7 bases map to TRBD2. V trimming: 5 bases; J trimming: 2 bases; junction bases outside the gene matches: 12. The CDR3 extends over 16 amino acids. CDR1 is MNHEY and CDR2 is SMNVEV in the germline V gene (reference sequence). The CDR3 region is CASSPLGLAETYEQYV. The CDR3 bases are TGTGCCAGCAGTCCTTTAGGGCTAGCGGAAACCTACGAGCAGTACGTC.

This clonotype was seen ten or more times. The V call is TRBV5-1, the J call TRBJ2-5; 9 bases line up with TRBD2. The CDR3 consists of 19 residues. Germline trimming cut 0 bases from V and 2 bases from J; bases unmatched to any gene: 14. Germline-derived CDR1 and CDR2 are SGHRS and YFSETQ. The CDR3 protein is CASSLAAAWSGRPQETQYF. The DNA for the CDR3 is TGCGCCAGCAGCTTGGCCGCGGCGTGGAGCGGGAGGCCACAAGAGACCCAGTACTTC.

This clonotype was picked up many times. The chain couples TRBV12-3 or TRBV12-4 to TRBJ2-3; no definite D call. V lost 4 bases, J lost 5 bases, and 7 bases lay in between. The CDR3 extends over 12 amino acids. The CDR3 region has the DNA TGTGCCAGCAGTTCCGTTGGAGATACGCAGTATTTT. Residues: CASSSVGDTQYF.

This clonotype was seen ten or more times. The rearrangement uses TRBV6-1 and TRBJ2-7, with no clear D. The V end was cut by 1 base, the J end by 3 bases, with 7 bases between. Germline CDR1 reads MNHNS; CDR2 reads SASEGT. CDR3 length equals 13 residues. The CDR3, as DNA: TGTGCCAGCAGTGAAGGAGGCATCTACGAGCAGTACTTC. It yields the protein CASSEGGIYEQYF.

Many counts were recorded for this clonotype. V gene TRBV5-1 combines with J gene TRBJ2-7; TRBD1 aligns across 9 bases. J lost 3 bases, V lost 2 bases, and 12 bases had no gene match. Germline values: CDR1 SGHRS, CDR2 YFSETQ. CDR3 length: 17 residues. The DNA of the CDR3 is TGCGCCAGCAGCTTTGCCCCCTCCGGGACAGGGTTCTACGAGCAGTACGTC. It is translated as CASSFAPSGTGFYEQYV.

This chain connects TRBV27 to TRBJ2-7, with TRBD2 matching over 13 bases. The V segment lost 6 bases and the J segment 2 bases; nucleotides outside the gene matches: 1. CDR3 length: 14 residues. Germline V lookup: CDR1 MNHEY, CDR2 SMNVEV (reference sequence). The CDR3 loop reads CASSGTSGAYEQYV. CDR3 nucleotides: TGTGCCAGCAGCGGGACTAGCGGGGCCTACGAGCAGTACGTC.

The chain uses TRBV2 and TRBJ2-3, with D tentatively TRBD1 or TRBD2 (5 bases each). In germline, CDR1 is SNHLY, CDR2 FYNNEI. The CDR3 length is 16 residues. V dropped 2 bases and J dropped 2 bases, with 14 bases sitting between them. The CDR3: CASSELSQGVTDTQYF. The CDR3 DNA sequence: TGTGCCAGCAGTGAACTATCGCAGGGAGTCACAGATACGCAGTATTTT. Looking up the rest from reference TRBV2 and TRBJ2-3 gives the full variable domain: EPEVTQTPSHQVTQMGQEVILRCVPISNHLYFYWYRQILGQKVEFLVSFYNNEISEKSEIFDDQFSVERPDGSNFTLKIRSTKLEDSAMYFCASSELSQGVTDTQYFGPGTRLTVL.

This clonotype showed up many times. The rearrangement uses TRBV6-5 and TRBJ2-3; D is uncertain. Per germline, CDR1 MNHEY and CDR2 SVGAGI. The CDR3 covers 14 residues. V lost 4 bases and J 11 bases, leaving 19 bases between the germline ends. CDR3 nucleotide sequence: TGTGCCAGCAGTTCTCCAAATAGATACGCAGGGCAGTATTTT. It translates to CASSSPNRYAGQYF.

This clonotype was detected many times. The J gene is TRBJ2-7, the V gene TRBV9; TRBD2 might be the D (6 bases). Trimming removed 7 bases from V and 5 bases from J, with 22 bases in between. This CDR3 has 15 amino acids. Germline V gives CDR1 SGDLS, CDR2 YYNGEE. The CDR3 DNA sequence: TGTGCCAGCTCCCCCCGCGGGACCTCCAGGCACGAGCAGTACTTC. It specifies CASSPRGTSRHEQYF.